The 2 T cell receptor beta chains listed next were all sequenced from one sample in a study of blood T cell repertoires in COVID-19. This table comes from immunoSEQ multiplex PCR, and its TCRdb copy is limited to in-frame clones, with some not included. This table has 200,000 to 250,000 clones, around 84% appearing once. The sequenced sample consisted of peripheral blood. All receptors derive from a woman older than 75 with COVID-19, enrolled during active disease.

This clone was counted only a few times. The chain uses TRBV7-8 and TRBJ1-2; 7 bases line up with TRBD1. Germline CDR1 and CDR2: SGHVS and FQNEAQ. Trimming at V came to 1 base and at J to 0 bases, leaving 2 bases not matched to a gene. This CDR3 spans 15 amino acids. The CDR3 DNA reads as TGTGCCAGCAGCTTAGAGGGGACAGCTAACTATGGCTACACCTTC. Its translation: CASSLEGTANYGYTF.

The chain carries TRBV5-6 and TRBJ2-5, with 9 positions matching TRBD2. V lost 4 bases, J lost 5 bases, and 15 bases stayed unmatched. Germline lookup yields CDR1 SGHDT and CDR2 YYEEEE. This CDR3 has 17 residues. CDR3: CASSAFLQRGAPETQYF. In nucleotides, the CDR3 is TGTGCCAGCAGCGCCTTCCTCCAGCGGGGGGCCCCGGAGACCCAGTACTTC.